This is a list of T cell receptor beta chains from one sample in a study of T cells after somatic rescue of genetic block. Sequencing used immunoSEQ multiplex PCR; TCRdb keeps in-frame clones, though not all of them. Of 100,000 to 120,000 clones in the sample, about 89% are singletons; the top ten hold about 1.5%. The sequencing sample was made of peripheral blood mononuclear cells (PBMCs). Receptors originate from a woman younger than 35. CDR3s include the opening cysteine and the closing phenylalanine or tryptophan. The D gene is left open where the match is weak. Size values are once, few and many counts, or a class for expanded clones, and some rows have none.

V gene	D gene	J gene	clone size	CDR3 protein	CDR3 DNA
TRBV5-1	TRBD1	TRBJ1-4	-	CASSSGGATNEKLFF	TGCGCCAGCAGCTCAGGGGGCGCGACTAATGAAAAACTGTTTTTT
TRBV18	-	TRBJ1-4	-	CASSPSSATNEKLFF	TGTGCCAGCTCACCATCGAGTGCAACTAATGAAAAACTGTTTTTT
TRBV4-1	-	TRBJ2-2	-	CASRINRDHTGELFF	TGCGCCAGCAGGATTAACAGGGATCACACCGGGGAGCTGTTTTTT
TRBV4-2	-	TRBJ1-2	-	CASSQDRGGRQNYGYTF	TGTGCCAGCAGCCAAGATCGCGGCGGCAGGCAAAACTATGGCTACACCTTC
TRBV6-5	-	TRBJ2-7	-	CASSYGAALAYEQYF	TGTGCCAGCAGTTACGGGGCCGCCCTCGCCTACGAGCAGTACTTC
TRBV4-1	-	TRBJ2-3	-	CASSLSGGAPDTQYF	TGCGCCAGCAGCCTTAGTGGGGGGGCCCCAGATACGCAGTATTTT
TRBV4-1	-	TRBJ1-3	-	CASSQEMNTIYF	TGCGCCAGCAGCCAAGAGATGAACACCATATATTTT
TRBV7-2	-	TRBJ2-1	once	CASSLGLSSYNEQFF	TGTGCCAGCAGCTTAGGCTTAAGCTCCTACAATGAGCAGTTCTTC
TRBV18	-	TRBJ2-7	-	CASSPGGSDEQYF	TGTGCCAGCTCACCCGGGGGATCTGACGAGCAGTACTTC
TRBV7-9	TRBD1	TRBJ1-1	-	CASSLGTGVGVAFF	TGTGCCAGCAGCTTGGGGACAGGGGTAGGTGTAGCTTTCTTT
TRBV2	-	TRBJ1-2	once	CASSPQEGYGYTF	TGTGCCAGCAGTCCACAGGAGGGCTATGGCTACACCTTC
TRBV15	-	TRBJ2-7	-	CATSRAMVGDEQYF	TGTGCCACCAGCAGGGCAATGGTAGGGGACGAGCAGTACTTC
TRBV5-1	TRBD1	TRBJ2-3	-	CASSFGTGTTDTQYF	TGCGCCAGCAGCTTTGGGACAGGGACCACAGATACGCAGTATTTT
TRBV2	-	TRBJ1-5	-	CASSGLSNQPQHF	TGTGCCAGCAGTGGGCTCAGCAATCAGCCCCAGCATTTT
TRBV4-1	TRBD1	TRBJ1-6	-	CASSHTGEGSPLHF	TGCGCCAGCAGCCATACAGGGGAGGGTTCACCCCTCCACTTT
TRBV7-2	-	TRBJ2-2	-	CASRPSLPGTGELFF	TGTGCCAGCAGACCAAGCCTACCCGGGACCGGGGAGCTGTTTTTT
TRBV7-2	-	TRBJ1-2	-	CASKGSLANYGYTF	TGTGCCAGCAAAGGGTCCCTAGCTAACTATGGCTACACCTTC
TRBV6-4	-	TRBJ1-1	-	CASSPAENTEAFF	TGTGCCAGCAGTCCGGCTGAGAACACTGAAGCTTTCTTT
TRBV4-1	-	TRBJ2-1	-	CASSQDLKGRLNEQFF	TGCGCCAGCAGCCAAGATCTTAAGGGGAGACTGAATGAGCAGTTCTTC
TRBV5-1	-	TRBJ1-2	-	CASSYSRSVDPLKGYTF	TGCGCCAGCAGCTACTCCCGTTCGGTCGACCCATTGAAGGGCTACACCTTC
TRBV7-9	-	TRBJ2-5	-	CASSRVGGETQYF	TGTGCCAGCAGCCGAGTAGGTGGAGAGACCCAGTACTTC
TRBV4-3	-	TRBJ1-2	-	CASSQVGLYGYTF	TGCGCCAGCAGCCAAGTCGGACTCTATGGCTACACCTTC
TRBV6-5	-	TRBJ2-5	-	CASSSEWSSLQETQYF	TGTGCCAGCAGTTCCGAGTGGAGCAGCCTCCAAGAGACCCAGTACTTC
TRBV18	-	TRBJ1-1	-	CASSQEALNTEAFF	TGTGCCAGCTCACAGGAGGCCTTGAACACTGAAGCTTTCTTT
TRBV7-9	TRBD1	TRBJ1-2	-	CASSLRAGGEDYTF	TGTGCCAGCAGCTTGCGGGCAGGGGGCGAGGACTACACCTTC
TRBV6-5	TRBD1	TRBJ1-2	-	CASSFPGQGDGYTF	TGTGCCAGCAGTTTCCCGGGACAGGGGGATGGCTACACCTTC
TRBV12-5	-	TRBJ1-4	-	CASGLTEKLFF	TGTGCTAGTGGTTTGACTGAAAAACTGTTTTTT
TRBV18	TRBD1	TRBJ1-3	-	CASSLGQGHQSRNTIYF	TGTGCCAGCTCCCTCGGACAGGGGCACCAATCAAGGAACACCATATATTTT
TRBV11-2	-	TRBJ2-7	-	CASSLVSAGAYEQYF	TGTGCCAGCAGCTTAGTATCAGCAGGGGCCTACGAGCAGTACTTC
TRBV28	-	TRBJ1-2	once	CASSSPGTPSNYGYTF	TGTGCCAGCAGTTCCCCCGGGACACCGTCTAACTATGGCTACACCTTC
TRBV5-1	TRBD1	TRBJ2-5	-	CASSRQGQSQETQYF	TGCGCCAGCAGCAGACAGGGGCAGTCACAGGAGACCCAGTACTTC
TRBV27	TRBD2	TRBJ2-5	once	CASRDSGGARETQYF	TGTGCCAGCAGAGATAGCGGGGGTGCCAGGGAGACCCAGTACTTC
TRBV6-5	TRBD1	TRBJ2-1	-	CASSYSGQAYNEQFF	TGTGCCAGCAGTTACTCTGGACAGGCGTACAATGAGCAGTTCTTC
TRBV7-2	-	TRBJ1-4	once	CASSLGVGLREKLFF	TGTGCCAGCAGCTTAGGGGTGGGCCTTCGGGAAAAACTGTTTTTT
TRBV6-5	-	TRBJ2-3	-	CASSYSQDSTDTQYF	TGTGCCAGCAGTTACTCGCAAGATAGCACAGATACGCAGTATTTT
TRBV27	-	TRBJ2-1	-	CASKGAYNEQFF	TGTGCCAGCAAGGGAGCCTACAATGAGCAGTTCTTC
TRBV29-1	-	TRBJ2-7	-	CSVGTSRTYEQYF	TGCAGCGTAGGGACATCCCGTACCTACGAGCAGTACTTC
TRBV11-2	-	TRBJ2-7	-	CASSEDARKYF	TGTGCCAGCAGCGAGGACGCGAGGAAGTACTTC
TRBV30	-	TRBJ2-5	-	CAWSEETLRETQYF	TGTGCCTGGAGTGAAGAAACCCTTAGGGAGACCCAGTACTTC
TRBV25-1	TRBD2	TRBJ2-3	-	CASSGRGGRTDTQYF	TGTGCCAGCAGTGGACGCGGGGGACGCACAGATACGCAGTATTTT
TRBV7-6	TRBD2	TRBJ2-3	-	CASSLDPGTSGGADTQYF	TGTGCCAGCAGCTTAGACCCCGGGACTAGCGGGGGGGCAGATACGCAGTATTTT
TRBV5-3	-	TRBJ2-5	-	CARSFTRIWETQYF	TGTGCCAGAAGCTTCACTAGGATCTGGGAGACCCAGTACTTC
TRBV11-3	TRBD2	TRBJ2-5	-	CASSLGDSSGGQETQYF	TGTGCCAGCAGCTTAGGGGATAGTAGCGGGGGCCAAGAGACCCAGTACTTC
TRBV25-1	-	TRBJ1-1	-	CASSEYGQGNTEAFF	TGTGCCAGCAGTGAATACGGGCAGGGGAACACTGAAGCTTTCTTT
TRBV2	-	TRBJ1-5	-	CASNPTAKQPQHF	TGTGCCAGCAATCCGACGGCTAAACAGCCCCAGCATTTT
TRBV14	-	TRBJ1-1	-	CASDAFGTEAFF	TGTGCCAGCGACGCATTTGGGACTGAAGCTTTCTTT
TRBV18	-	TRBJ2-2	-	CASSLRLNTGELFF	TGTGCCAGCTCCCTCCGGTTGAACACCGGGGAGCTGTTTTTT
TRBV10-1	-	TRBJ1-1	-	CASSESTGENTEAFF	TGCGCCAGCAGTGAGTCGACAGGAGAAAACACTGAAGCTTTCTTT
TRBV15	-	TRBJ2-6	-	CATSSGQHSGANVLTF	TGTGCCACCAGCAGCGGCCAGCACTCTGGGGCCAACGTCCTGACTTTC
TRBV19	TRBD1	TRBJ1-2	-	CASSQTGGKGGYTF	TGTGCCAGTTCCCAGACAGGGGGCAAGGGTGGCTACACCTTC
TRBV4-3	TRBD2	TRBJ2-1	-	CASSLQAGVNNEQFF	TGCGCCAGCAGCCTGCAAGCGGGGGTAAACAATGAGCAGTTCTTC
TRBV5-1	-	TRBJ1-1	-	CASSNNRVRFLTEAFF	TGCGCCAGCAGCAACAACAGGGTAAGGTTTCTAACTGAAGCTTTCTTT
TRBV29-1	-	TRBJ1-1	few	CSVFHGTTEAFF	TGCAGCGTTTTCCATGGCACCACTGAAGCTTTCTTT
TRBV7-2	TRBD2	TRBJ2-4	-	CASSFPTSGGRNIQYF	TGTGCCAGCAGCTTCCCGACTAGCGGGGGGCGGAACATTCAGTACTTC
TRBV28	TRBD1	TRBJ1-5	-	CASSLPGQGAYQPQHF	TGTGCCAGCAGTTTACCGGGACAGGGGGCTTATCAGCCCCAGCATTTT
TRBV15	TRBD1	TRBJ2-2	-	CATSADRVNTGELFF	TGTGCCACCAGCGCCGACAGGGTTAACACCGGGGAGCTGTTTTTT
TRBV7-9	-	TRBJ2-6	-	CASSSDRTLSGANVLTF	TGTGCCAGCAGCTCTGACAGAACCTTATCTGGGGCCAACGTCCTGACTTTC
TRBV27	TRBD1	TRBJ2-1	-	CASRDRGLSYNEQFF	TGTGCCAGCAGAGATAGGGGGCTCTCCTACAATGAGCAGTTCTTC
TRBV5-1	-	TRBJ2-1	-	CASSLGGLYNEQFF	TGCGCCAGCAGCTTGGGTGGGCTCTACAATGAGCAGTTCTTC